The 8 T cell receptor beta chains in this list originate from one sample, sequenced in a study of graft-versus-host responses after intestinal transplantation. The table came from immunoSEQ multiplex PCR; TCRdb's copy has only in-frame clones and leaves some out. The data show roughly 130,000 clones, nearly 95% seen once. Which antigens these TCRs recognize remains unknown. This specimen consisted of unstimulated CD4+ T cells sorted from spleen or lymph node cells, obtained before intestinal transplant. Receptors were obtained from a human donor who received an intestinal transplant.

V is TRBV19 and J is TRBJ2-1; D not certain. In germline, CDR1 is LNHDA, CDR2 SQIVND (reference sequence). The ends were cut back, 3 bases at V and 10 bases at J, with 13 bases in the middle. The CDR3 runs 13 residues. The CDR3 bases are TGTGCCAGTAGTATTGGCCTCTCTTTCGAGCAGTTCTTC. The encoded protein is CASSIGLSFEQFF.

The rearrangement uses TRBV7-3 and TRBJ2-1; 11 bases line up with TRBD2. This CDR3 spans 14 amino acids. Germline CDR1 and CDR2: SGHTA and FQGTGA. Germline trimming cut 5 bases from V and 5 bases from J; bases unmatched to any gene: 2. CDR3 loop: CASSLAGGNNEQFF. In DNA form, the CDR3 reads TGTGCCAGCAGCCTAGCGGGAGGAAACAATGAGCAGTTCTTC.

The chain links TRBV7-2 to TRBJ2-5; either TRBD1 or TRBD2 may supply D (5 bases each). V lost 8 bases and J lost 5, with 15 bases in between. Germline V lookup: CDR1 SGHTA, CDR2 FQGNSA. The CDR3 length is 13 residues. The chain's CDR3 is CASQRGGPETQYF. CDR3 DNA sequence: TGTGCCAGCCAACGGGGCGGCCCGGAGACCCAGTACTTC.

This chain uses TRBV5-1 with TRBJ2-3; 12 nucleotides align to TRBD2. Per the germline V gene, CDR1 is SGHRS and CDR2 is YFSETQ. The V gene end was trimmed by 4 bases and the J gene end by 0 bases; junction bases not matched to a gene: 3. The CDR3 extends over 16 amino acids. This CDR3 is CASSQTSGGSTDTQYF. The CDR3 DNA is TGCGCCAGCAGCCAGACTAGCGGGGGTAGCACAGATACGCAGTATTTT.

The chain employs TRBV9 and TRBJ2-7; tentatively, D is TRBD2 (6 bases). V shed 0 bases and J shed 2 bases, with 12 bases lying between them. This CDR3 has 15 residues. CDR1 is SGDLS and CDR2 is YYNGEE in the germline V gene. CDR3 nucleotides: TGTGCCAGCAGCGTAGGCCCAGCGGGTCCCTACGAGCAGTACTTC. It codes for CASSVGPAGPYEQYF.

This clone was seen only once. The chain uses TRBV7-2 and TRBJ2-3; 9 bases fit TRBD2. CDR1 and CDR2 (germline): SGHTA, FQGNSA. Losses at the gene ends were 5 bases for V and 6 bases for J; bases not matched to a gene: 9. The CDR3 spans 15 residues. CDR3 region: CASSMRLAGTDTQYF. CDR3 DNA sequence: TGTGCCAGCAGCATGCGGCTAGCGGGAACCGATACGCAGTATTTT.

The chain combines TRBV7-8 with TRBJ1-3; 8 positions match TRBD1. CDR3 length equals 16 residues. V lost 5 bases to trimming and J lost 3 bases; unmatched junction nucleotides: 9. The V gene's germline CDR1 is SGHVS and CDR2 FQNEAQ. CDR3 region: CASSQRQGLLGNTIYF. The CDR3, as DNA: TGTGCCAGCAGCCAGCGACAGGGGTTACTTGGAAACACCATATATTTT.

Only a few counts were recorded for this clone. V usage is TRBV28 and J usage is TRBJ1-3; a weak D match, TRBD1 (6 bases). Germline V gives CDR1 MDHEN, CDR2 SYDVKM. CDR3 length: 14 residues. V lost 5 bases to trimming and J lost 6 bases, with 14 bases between them. CDR3 in amino acids: CASSLRRGLNTIYF. The CDR3 DNA follows: TGTGCCAGCAGTCTCCGAAGGGGGTTAAACACCATATATTTT.